These T cell receptor beta chains were read from a single sample in a study of STAT5B mutations in CD4+ large granular lymphocyte leukemia. This table comes from immunoSEQ multiplex PCR, and its TCRdb copy is limited to in-frame clones, with some not included. The sample holds about 32,000 clones, approximately 80% seen once. The source material was CD4+ T cells from blood buffy coats. The receptors derive from a human donor in good health. Each CDR3 is given with its conserved first and last residue. The D gene is left open where the match is weak. Size tells how often a clone was seen (once, few, many) or the class of an expanded clone, and some rows leave it out.

size	D	V	J	DNA	CDR3
-	-	TRBV5-5	TRBJ1-3	TGTGCCAGCAGCGCCGGGACCGGAGGGGGAAACACCATATATTTT	CASSAGTGGGNTIYF
few	-	TRBV4-2	TRBJ2-1	TGTGCCAGCAGCCAAGATAGGCTAGGAGGCGGCCATGAGCAGTTCTTC	CASSQDRLGGGHEQFF
-	TRBD2	TRBV19	TRBJ2-1	TGTGCCAGTAGTATACTAGCGGGAGCGGGGTTCTCCTACAATGAGCAGTTCTTC	CASSILAGAGFSYNEQFF
-	TRBD1	TRBV5-1	TRBJ2-4	TGCGCCAGCAGCTTTCTGGGACAGATAAACATTCAGTACTTC	CASSFLGQINIQYF
-	-	TRBV5-8	TRBJ2-5	TGTGCCAGCAGCTCCGGAGGGCCGTCGCGTGGGTCCCAGTACTTC	CASSSGGPSRGSQYF
-	TRBD2	TRBV10-2	TRBJ2-5	TGCGCCAGCAGTGCCCTCTCTAGCGGGAGTGAGACCCAGTACTTC	CASSALSSGSETQYF
-	-	TRBV6-6	TRBJ1-4	TGTGCCAGCAGCCGCGGAGGGGGTCCTAATGAAAAACTGTTTTTT	CASSRGGGPNEKLFF
-	TRBD1	TRBV30	TRBJ1-2	TGTGCCTGGAGAAAGGCAGGGGGCGTCGAAGGCTACACCTTC	CAWRKAGGVEGYTF
-	-	TRBV7-9	TRBJ2-7	TGTGCCAGCAGCCCGGGGACTTCCTACGAGCAGTACTTC	CASSPGTSYEQYF
few	TRBD1	TRBV7-6	TRBJ2-2	TGTGCCAGCAGCGGACAGGGGGCCACCGGGGAGCTGTTTTTT	CASSGQGATGELFF
-	TRBD1	TRBV6-1	TRBJ1-4	TGTGCCAGCAGTGAGGGACAGGTTTGGGAAAAACTGTTTTTT	CASSEGQVWEKLFF
-	TRBD2	TRBV2	TRBJ2-1	TGTGCCCTCCGGCGGGAGCGGCCCCTCACGTACAATGAGCAGTTCTTC	CALRRERPLTYNEQFF
once	TRBD1	TRBV4-1	TRBJ1-4	TGCGCCAGCAGCCAAGATGGGACAGGTGGTCGTCGGGAAAAACTGTTTTTT	CASSQDGTGGRREKLFF
-	-	TRBV6-5	TRBJ2-5	TGTGCCAGCAGCATTATTAGTGGTGAGACCCAGTACTTC	CASSIISGETQYF
-	TRBD2	TRBV29-1	TRBJ2-3	TGCAGCGTTGCTCCCACTAGCGGGGCCCCAGATACGCAGTATTTT	CSVAPTSGAPDTQYF
-	TRBD1	TRBV19	TRBJ1-5	TGTGCCAGTAGTGGGACAGGGGGCTTGCATCAGCCCCAGCATTTT	CASSGTGGLHQPQHF
few	-	TRBV6-5	TRBJ2-7	TGTGCCAGCAGTCCCTCTCCCTCCTACGAGCAGTACTTC	CASSPSPSYEQYF
once	TRBD2	TRBV6-1	TRBJ2-7	TGTGCCAGCAGTTCAGCGGGAGGGCCCTCCTACGAGCAGTACTTC	CASSSAGGPSYEQYF
-	-	TRBV2	TRBJ1-5	TGTGCCAGCAGTCGGGACTTCAATCAGCCCCAGCATTTT	CASSRDFNQPQHF
-	-	TRBV29-1	TRBJ2-3	TGCAGCGTTCCTCCACTAGTGGGGACAGATACGCAGTATTTT	CSVPPLVGTDTQYF
-	TRBD2	TRBV11-2	TRBJ2-5	TGTGCCAGCGAGAAGCGGGAGATGGGAGAGCAGTACTTC	CASEKREMGEQYF
once	TRBD2	TRBV27	TRBJ2-1	TGTGCCACTCTTAGCGGGAGCAACTCCTACAATGAGCAGTTCTTC	CATLSGSNSYNEQFF
-	-	TRBV11-3	TRBJ2-1	TGTGCCAGCAGCCCCCGACTGGAGGGTGAGCAGTTCTTC	CASSPRLEGEQFF
-	-	TRBV29-1	TRBJ2-2	TGCAGCGGCGCGGAAAACACCGGGGAGCTGTTTTTT	CSGAENTGELFF
-	-	TRBV27	TRBJ2-7	TGTGCCGCCGGGGAGAGCTCCTACGAGCAGTACTTC	CAAGESSYEQYF
-	-	TRBV19	TRBJ2-5	TGTGCCAGTAGTTTCTCTACAGTTGGTGGGGAGACCCAGTACTTC	CASSFSTVGGETQYF
-	TRBD2	TRBV27	TRBJ2-2	TGTGCCAGCTCCTATCACTTGGGCGGGAGGAACACCGGGGAGCTGTTTTTT	CASSYHLGGRNTGELFF
-	-	TRBV7-2	TRBJ2-1	TGTGCCAGCAGCCCCCTCGGGGGCGATGAGCAGTTCTTC	CASSPLGGDEQFF
-	TRBD2	TRBV4-2	TRBJ2-2	TGTGCCAGCAGCCAAGGGTCGGCGGGAGACGGGGAGCTGTTTTTT	CASSQGSAGDGELFF
-	TRBD1	TRBV7-9	TRBJ1-1	TGTGCCAGCAGTCGAGGGGGCTACATGAACACTGAAGCTTTCTTT	CASSRGGYMNTEAFF
-	-	TRBV6-1	TRBJ1-1	TGTGCCAGCAATTCGGGGCTGTACACTGAAGCTTTCTTT	CASNSGLYTEAFF
-	-	TRBV30	TRBJ1-5	TGTGCCTGGAGTGGGCTCCAGTCCGAACAGCCCCAGCATTTT	CAWSGLQSEQPQHF
-	-	TRBV21-1	TRBJ1-4	TGTGCCAGCAGCATAAGAGAACAGCCGGGACCAGGTAATGAAAAACTGTTTTTT	CASSIREQPGPGNEKLFF
-	TRBD2	TRBV5-4	TRBJ2-7	TGTGCCAGCAGCTCGGGACTAGCGGGAGGGCCGAACGAGCAGTACTTC	CASSSGLAGGPNEQYF
-	-	TRBV4-2	TRBJ1-2	TGTGCCAGCAGCCAAGATTTTGCAGGGGTTGTCTATGGCTACACCTTC	CASSQDFAGVVYGYTF
-	-	TRBV7-9	TRBJ2-5	TGTGCCAGCAGCTTTGGGGAGGTAGAGACCCAGTACTTC	CASSFGEVETQYF
-	-	TRBV29-1	TRBJ1-1	TGCAGCGTTGCAGGGTCGGGGTGGGGGAACACTGAAGCTTTCTTT	CSVAGSGWGNTEAFF
-	-	TRBV28	TRBJ2-2	TGTGCCAGCAGTCCCCGGAACGAAGGTGGCACCGGGGAGCTGTTTTTT	CASSPRNEGGTGELFF
-	-	TRBV5-1	TRBJ1-1	TGCGCCAGCAGCTTGGGCATGAACACTGAAGCTTTCTTT	CASSLGMNTEAFF
few	-	TRBV19	TRBJ1-1	TGTGCCAGCAATTGGGGACGGTCTCAAGCTTTCTTT	CASNWGRSQAFF
once	-	TRBV18	TRBJ2-2	TGTGCCAGCTCACCCTTCGGGAACACCGGGGAGCTGTTTTTT	CASSPFGNTGELFF
-	TRBD2	TRBV27	TRBJ2-1	TGTGCCAGCAGATCCGGACTAGCGGGAGGAGGGTACAATGAGCAGTTCTTC	CASRSGLAGGGYNEQFF
-	-	TRBV6-5	TRBJ1-1	TGTGCCAGCAGAACAACGAACACTGAAGCTTTCTTT	CASRTTNTEAFF
-	TRBD2	TRBV4-1	TRBJ2-7	TGCGCCAGCAGCCAAGGATATAGCGGGAGCTACGAGCAGTACTTC	CASSQGYSGSYEQYF